This T cell receptor (beta chain) was sequenced in a study of T cell changes during pregnancy in multiple sclerosis. Measured with immunoSEQ multiplex PCR; TCRdb has only the in-frame clones, and not every one. The sample lists 25,000 to 35,000 clones, about 83% occurring once. This clone was observed a few times. Looked up from germline, CDR1 is SGHDT and CDR2 is YYEEEE. The CDR3 runs to 19 residues. Losses at the gene ends were 5 bases for V and 5 bases for J; bases not matched to a gene: 19. The chain couples TRBV5-6 to TRBJ1-6; 7 nucleotides agree with TRBD1. This sample comprised CD8+ T cells from peripheral blood mononuclear cells, obtained after pregnancy. The sequence was obtained from a female donor with multiple sclerosis, enrolled in a pregnancy study. The CDR3 protein is CASSYTLRGTGTDNSPLHF. In DNA form, the CDR3 reads TGTGCCAGCAGTTATACGCTAAGAGGGACCGGGACAGATAATTCACCCCTCCACTTT.